This T cell receptor beta chain was sequenced during a study of blood T cell repertoires in COVID-19. Overall study context: COVID-19 samples collected from the United States, Italy and Spain covered acute and convalescent phases.

The germline V gene encodes CDR1 ENHRY and CDR2 SYGVKD. The CDR3 is made up of 14 amino acids. Losses at the gene ends were 0 bases for V and 7 bases for J; bases not matched to a gene: 4. In the authors' methods: Quantification of nucleated cells was approximated via reference gene primer amplification. Produced via immunoSEQ multiplex PCR; TCRdb's table is partial and in-frame only. V, J and clone size are those of that table, while D and trimming were read from the DNA. Of approximately 100,000 clones in the sample, around 85% are singletons; the top ten hold approximately 16%. The sequenced sample was peripheral blood. The J gene is TRBJ1-2, the V gene TRBV10-3, with TRBD1 matching over 8 bases. This receptor was obtained from a woman older than 75 with active or convalescent COVID-19. This CDR3 reads CAISESTGAGGYTF. CDR3 DNA sequence: TGTGCCATCAGTGAGTCGACAGGGGCGGGTGGCTACACCTTC.